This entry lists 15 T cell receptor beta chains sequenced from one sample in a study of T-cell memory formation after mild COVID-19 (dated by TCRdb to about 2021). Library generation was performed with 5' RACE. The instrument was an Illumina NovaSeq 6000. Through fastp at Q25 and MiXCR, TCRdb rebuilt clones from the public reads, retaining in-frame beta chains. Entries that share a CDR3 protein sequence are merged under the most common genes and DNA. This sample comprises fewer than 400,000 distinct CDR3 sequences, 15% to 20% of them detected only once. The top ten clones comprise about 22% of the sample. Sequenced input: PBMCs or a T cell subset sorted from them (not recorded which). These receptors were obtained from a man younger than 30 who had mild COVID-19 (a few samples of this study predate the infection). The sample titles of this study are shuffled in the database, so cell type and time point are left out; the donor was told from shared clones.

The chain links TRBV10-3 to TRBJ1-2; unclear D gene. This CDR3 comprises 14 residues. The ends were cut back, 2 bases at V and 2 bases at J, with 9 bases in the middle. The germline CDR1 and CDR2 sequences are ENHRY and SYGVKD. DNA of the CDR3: TGTGCCATCAGTGAGGGGGAGACCAACTATGGCTACACCTTC. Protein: CAISEGETNYGYTF.

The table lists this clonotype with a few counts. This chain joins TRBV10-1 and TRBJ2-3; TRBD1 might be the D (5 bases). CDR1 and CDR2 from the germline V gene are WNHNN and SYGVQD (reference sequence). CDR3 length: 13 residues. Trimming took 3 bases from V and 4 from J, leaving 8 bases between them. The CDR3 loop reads CASSDSGSDTQYF. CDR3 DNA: TGCGCCAGCAGTGATTCAGGGTCAGATACGCAGTATTTT.

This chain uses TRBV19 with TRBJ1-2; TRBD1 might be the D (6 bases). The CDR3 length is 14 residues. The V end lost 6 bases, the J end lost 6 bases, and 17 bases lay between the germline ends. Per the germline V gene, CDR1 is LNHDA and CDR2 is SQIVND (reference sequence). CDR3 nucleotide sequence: TGTGCCAGTAGGTGGGACAAGGAGAAGGATGGCTACACCTTC. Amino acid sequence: CASRWDKEKDGYTF.

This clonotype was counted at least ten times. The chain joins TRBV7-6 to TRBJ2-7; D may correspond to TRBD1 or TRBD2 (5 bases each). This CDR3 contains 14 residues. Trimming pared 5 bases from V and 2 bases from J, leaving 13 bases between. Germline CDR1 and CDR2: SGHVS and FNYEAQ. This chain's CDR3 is CASSRQTGTYEQYF. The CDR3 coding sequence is TGTGCCAGCAGCAGACAGACCGGGACCTACGAGCAGTACTTC.

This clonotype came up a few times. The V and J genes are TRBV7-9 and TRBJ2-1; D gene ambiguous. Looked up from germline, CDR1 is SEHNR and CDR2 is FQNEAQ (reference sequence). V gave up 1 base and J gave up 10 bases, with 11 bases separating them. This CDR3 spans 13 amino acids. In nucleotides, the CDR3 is TGTGCCAGCAGCTTAGTCGGATGGCCCGAGCAGTTCTTC. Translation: CASSLVGWPEQFF. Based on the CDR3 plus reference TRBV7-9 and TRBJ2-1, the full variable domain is DTGVSQNPRHKITKRGQNVTFRCDPISEHNRLYWYRQTLGQGPEFLTYFQNEAQLEKSRLLSDRFSAERPKGSFSTLEIQRTEQGDSAMYLCASSLVGWPEQFFGPGTRLTVL.

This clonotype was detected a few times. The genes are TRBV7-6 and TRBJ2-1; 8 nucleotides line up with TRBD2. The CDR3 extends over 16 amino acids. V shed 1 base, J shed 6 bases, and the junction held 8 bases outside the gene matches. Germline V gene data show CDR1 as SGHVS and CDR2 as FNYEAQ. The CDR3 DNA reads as TGTGCCAGCAGCTTAGTATGGACTAGCAGCTTCAATGAGCAGTTCTTC. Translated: CASSLVWTSSFNEQFF. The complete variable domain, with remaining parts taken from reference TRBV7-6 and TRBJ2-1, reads GAGVSQSPRYKVTKRGQDVALRCDPISGHVSLYWYRQALGQGPEFLTYFNYEAQQDKSGLPNDRFSAERPEGSISTLTIQRTEQRDSAMYRCASSLVWTSSFNEQFFGPGTRLTVL.

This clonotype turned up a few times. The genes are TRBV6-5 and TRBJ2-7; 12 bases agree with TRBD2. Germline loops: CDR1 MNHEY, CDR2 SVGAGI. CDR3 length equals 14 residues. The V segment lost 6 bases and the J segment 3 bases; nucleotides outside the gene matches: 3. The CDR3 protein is CASRRGLAGYEQYF. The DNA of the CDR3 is TGTGCCAGCAGGCGGGGACTAGCGGGCTACGAGCAGTACTTC.

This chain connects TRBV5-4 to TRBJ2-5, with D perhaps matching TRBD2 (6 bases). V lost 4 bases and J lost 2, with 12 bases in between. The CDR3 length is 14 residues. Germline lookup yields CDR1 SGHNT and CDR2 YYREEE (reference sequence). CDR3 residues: CASSRVGRQETQYF. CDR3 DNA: TGTGCCAGCAGCAGAGTGGGGAGGCAAGAGACCCAGTACTTC.

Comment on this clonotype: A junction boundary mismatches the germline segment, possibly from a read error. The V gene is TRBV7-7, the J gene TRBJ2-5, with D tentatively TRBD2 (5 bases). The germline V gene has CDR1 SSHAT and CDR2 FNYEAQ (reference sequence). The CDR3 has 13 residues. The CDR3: CASSTDSGETQYF. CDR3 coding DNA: TGTGCTAGCAGCACGGACTCAGGAGAGACCCAGTACTTC.

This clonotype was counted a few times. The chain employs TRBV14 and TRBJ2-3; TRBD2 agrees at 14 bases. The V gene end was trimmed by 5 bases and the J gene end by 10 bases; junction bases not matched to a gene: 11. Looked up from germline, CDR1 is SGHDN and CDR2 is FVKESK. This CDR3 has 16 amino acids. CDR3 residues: CASSYGLAGGRQAQYF. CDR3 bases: TGTGCCAGCAGCTATGGACTAGCGGGGGGAAGACAGGCGCAGTATTTT.

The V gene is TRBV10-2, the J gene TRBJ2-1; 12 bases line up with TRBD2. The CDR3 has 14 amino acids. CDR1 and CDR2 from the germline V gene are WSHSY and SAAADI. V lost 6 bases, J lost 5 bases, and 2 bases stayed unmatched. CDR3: CASRLAGGDNEQFF. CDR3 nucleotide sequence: TGCGCCAGCAGGCTAGCGGGGGGGGACAATGAGCAGTTCTTC.

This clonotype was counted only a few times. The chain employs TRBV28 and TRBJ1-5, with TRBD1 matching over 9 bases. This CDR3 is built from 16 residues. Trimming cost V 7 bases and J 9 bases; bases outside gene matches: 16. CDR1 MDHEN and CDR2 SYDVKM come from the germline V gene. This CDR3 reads CASTPGSGQGVRPQHF. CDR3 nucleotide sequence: TGTGCCAGCACCCCCGGGTCGGGACAGGGTGTTCGGCCCCAGCATTTT.

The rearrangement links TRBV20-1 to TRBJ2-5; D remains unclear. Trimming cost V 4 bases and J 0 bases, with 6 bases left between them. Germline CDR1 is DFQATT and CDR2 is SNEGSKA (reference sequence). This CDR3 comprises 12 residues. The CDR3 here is CSANQYQETQYF. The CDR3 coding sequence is TGCAGTGCTAACCAGTACCAAGAGACCCAGTACTTC.

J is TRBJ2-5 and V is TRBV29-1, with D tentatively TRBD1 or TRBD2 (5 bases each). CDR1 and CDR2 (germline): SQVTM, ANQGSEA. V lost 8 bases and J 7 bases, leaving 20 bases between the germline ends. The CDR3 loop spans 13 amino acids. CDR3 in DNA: TGCAGCCCGGGTGGGGGAGCTAGGGGGACCCAGTACTTC. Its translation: CSPGGGARGTQYF.

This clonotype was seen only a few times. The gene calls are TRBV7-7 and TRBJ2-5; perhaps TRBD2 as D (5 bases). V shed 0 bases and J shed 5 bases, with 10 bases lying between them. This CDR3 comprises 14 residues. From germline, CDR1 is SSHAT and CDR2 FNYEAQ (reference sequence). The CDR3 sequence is CASSLAGKRETQYF. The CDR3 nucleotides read TGTGCCAGCAGCTTAGCCGGGAAACGCGAGACCCAGTACTTC.